What follows is one T cell receptor (beta chain) and its context. There is no known antigen for this receptor. A far larger clone is a single base away, which makes a read error likely. The time point label, read with the paper, signifies: before trial treatment. Donors were enrolled in RACIN, a single-arm phase I dose-escalation trial combining nivolumab, ipilimumab, aspirin, low-dose cyclophosphamide and low-dose radiotherapy. Patients were eligible if they had advanced solid tumors that were TIL-negative. Superscript III and a set of TRAV- and TRBV-specific primers were used to synthesize first-strand cDNA, so that both TCRalpha and TCRbeta chains were covered. TCRs were amplified with Phusion for approximately 20 PCR cycles using a constant-region primer together with the adapter attached to the V primers. The isolated mRNA was amplified using the MessageAmp II aRNA Amplification Kit, with in vitro transcription performed for about 15 hours at 37 degrees C. The Dynabeads mRNA DIRECT Purification Kit was used to isolate the mRNA for TCR sequencing. A second approximately 23-cycle Phusion PCR added indexed Illumina adapters, and products were purified with AMPure XP beads. TCRalpha and TCRbeta libraries were deep-sequenced on an Illumina MiniSeq instrument. The source study handled its data this way. Using custom Perl scripts, TCR sequences that encoded the same protein were pooled, out-of-frame sequences were dropped, and the abundance of each clonotype was calculated. Any TCR sequence supported by only a single read was excluded from analysis. Among the metrics used to describe the repertoires were Shannon entropy, Gini index, clonality, richness, and the frequency of TCRs shared between repertoires. Through fastp at Q25 and MiXCR, TCRdb rebuilt clones from the public reads, retaining in-frame beta chains. Duplicate CDR3 protein sequences are folded into a single record with the most common DNA and genes. None of the V and J calls come from the authors' own analysis; TCRdb made them. Counted in this sample were nearly 95,000 distinct CDR3 sequences; roughly a tenth of them appeared once. Of the sample, around 0.93% is held by the ten largest clones.

This record comes from a study of low-dose radiotherapy and immunotherapy resistance in tumors (dated by TCRdb to between 2021 and 2023). Some background on the complete study: Cohort 1 received 0.5 Gy per fraction every 2 weeks, with a prescribed total PTV dose of 6.5 Gy. For Cohort 2, the dose was 1 Gy per fraction given every two weeks, adding up to 13 Gy in total across 26 weeks. Nivolumab and ipilimumab were both given intravenously, with nivolumab at a 240 mg flat dose every two weeks and ipilimumab at 1 mg/kg every six weeks. Cyclophosphamide 200 mg/m2 was given intravenously every two weeks, one day before each radiation and immunotherapy administration. Aspirin 300 mg was taken orally once daily by patients for four cycles, starting on cycle 1 day 1. The trial did not randomize participants into treatment groups. The translational analysis covered eight patients: three from the first dose cohort and the first five from the second dose cohort.

Including the terminal cysteine and phenylalanine, the CDR3 comprises 20 residues. Left in the record is the CDR3 DNA by itself, 60 bases read in frame from the first base. This TCR was recovered from a male donor with prostate cancer. The chain joins TRBV5-3 to TRBJ2-6; 14 middle bases align to TRBD2. TRBV5-3 falls under the ORF class, with uncertain function. This specimen was PBMCs, taken before treatment. The DNA sequence reads TGTGTCAGCAGCCATGGGGGGACTAGCGGGGGTCCCTCTGGGGCCAACGTCCTGACTTTC. Translated, this is CVSSHGGTSGGPSGANVLTF.